Listed here is a single TCR beta chain. The RNA input was 0.5 to 1 ug, and it was reverse transcribed with random hexamers. An immunoSEQ multiplex PCR amplified TCR beta CDR3 over 54 Vbeta and 13 Jbeta. Using its own MiXCR run on the immunoSEQ multiplex PCR reads, TCRdb lists one record per CDR3 protein. This table has some 180,000 distinct CDR3 sequences, about 95% appearing once. The trim removed 4 bases at V and 2 bases at J, leaving 6 bases unmatched. CDR1 and CDR2 (germline): SGHRS, YFSETQ. The CDR3 spans 15 residues. Peripheral blood CD8+ and CD4+ T cells were profiled by TCR beta sequencing. As controls, healthy donors matched for age and sex were used. Negative isolation yielded the CD8+ and CD4+ T cells, while FACS enriched the TEMRA cells. This sample was taken from a study of CD8 T cells in Susac syndrome.

Sequences were obtained from CD4+ T cells from PBMCs. The V call is TRBV5-1, the J call TRBJ1-5; 7 bases line up with TRBD1. The receptor's source is a human donor in good health. DNA for the CDR3: TGCGCCAGCAGCCTTACAGGGGAAGGCAATCAGCCCCAGCATTTT. This translates into CASSLTGEGNQPQHF.